This T cell receptor (beta chain) was recovered during a study of blood T cells in healthy people across ages. Combining a sample-barcoded 5' primer with a J-beta primer mix, a second PCR ran for roughly 6 to 12 cycles. One entry per CDR3 protein results from TCRdb running MiXCR on the 5' RACE reads. Among about 1.8 million distinct CDR3 sequences listed, 49% were seen once. V lost 5 bases, J lost 8 bases, and 9 bases stayed unmatched. The CDR3 has 15 residues. CDR1 SEHNR and CDR2 FQNEAQ come from the germline V gene (reference sequence). The sample consisted of blood. This TCR was recovered from a middle-aged woman in good health. The chain has TRBV7-9 and TRBJ1-2, with 12 nucleotides matching TRBD1. CDR3 sequence reads: CASSPWGQGARGYTF. The DNA of the CDR3 is TGTGCCAGCAGCCCGTGGGGACAGGGGGCGCGGGGCTACACCTTC.